The entry below describes one TCR beta chain. What it binds is not known. This specimen belongs to a study of T cell repertoires in ileal Crohn's disease. Study information: At surgery, approximately 33% of patients smoked, with median disease duration approximately 8 years. Every patient was operated on for stricturing (around 61%) or penetrating (approximately 40%) complications. General observations from the study: Sorted CD8 T cells held more high-frequency clones than CD4.

The data were produced by immunoSEQ multiplex PCR, yet TCRdb's version contains in-frame clones alone and is incomplete. The table shows nearly 7,500 clones, with approximately 74% occurring only once. Time point described: neoterminal ileum biopsy at postoperative endoscopy, about 6 months after surgery. Trimming left V 4 bases short and J 0 bases short, with 10 bases between. Germline CDR1 and CDR2: SQVTM and ANQGSEA. The CDR3 runs 14 residues. The V gene is TRBV29-1, the J gene TRBJ1-5; D might be TRBD1 (5 bases). This receptor was obtained from an adult with Crohn's disease. Sequencing was carried out using ileal tissue. The CDR3 DNA reads TGCAGCGTTGGGGGCAGCCTTAGCAATCAGCCCCAGCATTTT. Its translation is CSVGGSLSNQPQHF.